This is a list of T cell receptor beta chains from one sample in a study of T cell responses to AZD1222 COVID-19 vaccine. Only in-frame clones appear in the TCRdb table, and some are missing; sequencing was by immunoSEQ multiplex PCR. The data show 65,000 to 75,000 clones, with more than 75% seen just once and more than 4% held by the top ten. The specimen was peripheral blood, collected 28 days after the second dose of the MenACWY control vaccine. The origin of the receptors is an adult who received the MenACWY meningococcal vaccine as a control. Each CDR3 is given with its conserved first and last residue. A D gene is named only where the DNA matches it firmly. Clone size is stated in some rows and not others, as once, few, many or a class when expanded.

v_call,j_call,d_call,clone_size,cdr3_aa,cdr3_nt
TRBV6-2/TRBV6-3,TRBJ1-1,-,-,CASSYMRQGNTEAFF,TGTGCCAGCAGTTACATGAGGCAGGGGAACACTGAAGCTTTCTTT
TRBV7-2,TRBJ2-1,-,-,CASSSGPFSNEQFF,TGTGCCAGCAGCTCGGGACCCTTTTCCAATGAGCAGTTCTTC
TRBV5-6,TRBJ1-1,-,few,CASSPTGPGEAFF,TGTGCCAGCAGCCCTACAGGTCCTGGTGAAGCTTTCTTT
TRBV11-2,TRBJ2-2,-,-,CASSLNPRELFF,TGTGCCAGCAGCTTAAACCCCCGGGAGCTGTTTTTT
TRBV7-2,TRBJ2-5,-,-,CASSPTGSETQYF,TGTGCCAGCAGCCCGACAGGTTCAGAGACCCAGTACTTC
TRBV10-3,TRBJ2-1,-,once,CANRGGDYNEQFF,TGTGCCAACCGGGGCGGGGATTACAATGAGCAGTTCTTC
TRBV7-2,TRBJ2-1,-,-,CASSLAEGVGRNEQFF,TGTGCCAGCAGCTTAGCGGAGGGGGTTGGCCGCAATGAGCAGTTCTTC
TRBV18,TRBJ2-5,TRBD2,-,CASSPPTSGYQETQYF,TGTGCCAGCTCACCACCGACTAGCGGATATCAAGAGACCCAGTACTTC
TRBV2,TRBJ1-2,-,-,CASSVGRSNYGYTF,TGTGCCAGCAGCGTGGGACGTTCCAACTATGGCTACACCTTC
TRBV11-2,TRBJ1-6,-,-,CASSTNIGEVALHF,TGTGCCAGCAGCACCAACATTGGGGAAGTCGCCCTCCACTTT
TRBV19,TRBJ2-1,-,-,CASSVATNSNEQFF,TGTGCCAGTAGTGTCGCGACAAACTCCAATGAGCAGTTCTTC
TRBV5-6,TRBJ2-4,-,-,CASSPVGIAKNIQYF,TGTGCCAGCAGCCCGGTAGGGATAGCCAAAAACATTCAGTACTTC
TRBV6-5,TRBJ1-1,-,once,CASSYFGAGRTEAFF,TGTGCCAGCAGTTATTTCGGTGCGGGGCGCACTGAAGCTTTCTTT
TRBV28,TRBJ1-1,-,-,CASSKRVNTEAFF,TGTGCCAGCAGTAAAAGGGTAAACACTGAAGCTTTCTTT
TRBV27,TRBJ2-5,-,-,CASGLGLQETQYF,TGTGCCAGCGGGTTGGGGTTACAAGAGACCCAGTACTTC
TRBV5-4,TRBJ1-2,-,-,CASSLGGSWDYTF,TGTGCCAGCAGCTTGGGGGGAAGTTGGGACTACACCTTC
TRBV7-9,TRBJ1-2,-,-,CASSKGLEGGYTF,TGTGCCAGCAGCAAGGGCCTTGAGGGTGGCTACACCTTC
TRBV6-5,TRBJ1-6,-,few,CASSQGLSPLHF,TGTGCCAGCAGCCAGGGGCTTTCACCCCTCCACTTT
TRBV11-2,TRBJ2-5,TRBD2,-,CASSSRRGGETQYF,TGTGCCAGCAGCTCCCGGAGGGGAGGGGAGACCCAGTACTTC
TRBV2,TRBJ2-2,TRBD2,once,CASTRTSGDDTGELFF,TGTGCCAGCACACGGACTAGCGGGGATGACACCGGGGAGCTGTTTTTT